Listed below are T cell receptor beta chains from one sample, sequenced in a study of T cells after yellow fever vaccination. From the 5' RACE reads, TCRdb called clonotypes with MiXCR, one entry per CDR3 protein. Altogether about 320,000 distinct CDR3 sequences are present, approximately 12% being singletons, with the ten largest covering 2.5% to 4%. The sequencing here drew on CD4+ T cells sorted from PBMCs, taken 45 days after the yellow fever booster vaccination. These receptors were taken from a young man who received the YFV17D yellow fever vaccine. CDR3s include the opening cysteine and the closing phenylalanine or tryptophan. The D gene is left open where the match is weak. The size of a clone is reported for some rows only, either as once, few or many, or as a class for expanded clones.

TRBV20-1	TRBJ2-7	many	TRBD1	TGCAGTGCTAGACATACAGGGGGCTACGAGCAGTACTTC	CSARHTGGYEQYF
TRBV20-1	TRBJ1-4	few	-	TGCAGTGCTGGGGGGACGGATGAAAAACTGTTTTTT	CSAGGTDEKLFF
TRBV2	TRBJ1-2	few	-	TGTGCCAGCAGAAGCGACGCCTATGGCTACACCTTC	CASRSDAYGYTF
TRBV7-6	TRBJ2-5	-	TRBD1	TGTGCCAGCAGCGCCCGGACAGGGGAGCCGAAGACCCAGTACTTC	CASSARTGEPKTQYF
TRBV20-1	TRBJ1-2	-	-	TGCAGTGCTAGAGACAGGGAACCCTATGGCTACACCTTC	CSARDREPYGYTF
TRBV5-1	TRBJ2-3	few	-	TGCGCCAGCAGCCAGGAGGACGTTAGCACAGATACGCAGTATTTT	CASSQEDVSTDTQYF
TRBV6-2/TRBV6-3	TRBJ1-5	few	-	TGTGCCAGCAGTACTGACGTTAATAGCAATCAGCCCCAGCATTTT	CASSTDVNSNQPQHF
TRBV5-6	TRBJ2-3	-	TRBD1	TGTGCCAGCAGCTCGGACAGGGTAACAGATACGCAGTATTTT	CASSSDRVTDTQYF
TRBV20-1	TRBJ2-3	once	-	TGCAGGGGGTGGGGAATCCCCACAGATACGCAGTATTTT	CRGWGIPTDTQYF
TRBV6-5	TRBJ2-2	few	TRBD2	TGTGCCAGCAGTTACTCGACTAGCGGGACGTACACCGGGGAGCTGTTTTTT	CASSYSTSGTYTGELFF
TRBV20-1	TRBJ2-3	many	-	TGCAGTGCTAGACCTAGCCTTACTATGGATACGCAGTATTTT	CSARPSLTMDTQYF
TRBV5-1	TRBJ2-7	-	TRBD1	TGCGCCAGCAGCCCGGCCCCCGGGACAGGGTTCGGCGAGCAGTACTTC	CASSPAPGTGFGEQYF
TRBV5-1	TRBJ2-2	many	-	TGCGCCAGCAGCTTGTGGGACGTGGACGGGGAGCTGTTTTTT	CASSLWDVDGELFF
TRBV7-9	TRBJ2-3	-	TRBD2	TGTGCCAGCAGCCGAACTAGCGGGGGGCCGGATTTT	CASSRTSGGPDF
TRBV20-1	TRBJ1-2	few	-	TGCAGTGCTAGAGATACCCAGGGGAAGTATGGCTACACCTTC	CSARDTQGKYGYTF
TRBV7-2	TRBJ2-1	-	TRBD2	TGTGCCAGCAGCTTAGGCGGGGGGAACCAGTTCTTC	CASSLGGGNQFF
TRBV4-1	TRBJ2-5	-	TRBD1	TGCGCCAGCAGCCAAGGCCCCGAGACAGGGGGAGAGACCCAGTACTTC	CASSQGPETGGETQYF
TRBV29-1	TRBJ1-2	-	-	TGCAGCGTCACGACAGGAGTTAACTATGGCTACACCTTC	CSVTTGVNYGYTF
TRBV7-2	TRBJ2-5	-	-	TGTGCCAGCAGCTTACTCGGACGGAACCAAGAGACCCAGTACTTC	CASSLLGRNQETQYF
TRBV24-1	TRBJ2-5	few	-	TGTGCCACCAGTGAGCTCAGGGCGAGGGGCCAAGAGACCCAGTACTTC	CATSELRARGQETQYF
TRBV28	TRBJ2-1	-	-	TGTGCCAGCAGTTCCACAGGGACGTCATATGAGCAGTTCTTC	CASSSTGTSYEQFF
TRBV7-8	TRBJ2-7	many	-	TGTGCCAGCACGACCAGAGAATTATCCGAGCAGTACTTC	CASTTRELSEQYF
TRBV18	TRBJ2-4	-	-	TGTGCCAGCTCACCGCCCCAGCCTCTAGCCAAAAACATTCAGTACTTC	CASSPPQPLAKNIQYF
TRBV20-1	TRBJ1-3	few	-	TGCAGTGCCAGGACAACTGGAAACACCATATATTTT	CSARTTGNTIYF
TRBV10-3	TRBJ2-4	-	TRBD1	TGTGCCATCAGTGAGGCCCCCGGGACAGGGTTCGCGACCGTAGCCAAAAACATTCAGTACTTC	CAISEAPGTGFATVAKNIQYF
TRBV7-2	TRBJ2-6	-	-	TGTGCCAGCAGCTTAAGCAGGGTAACCGGGGCCAACGTCCTGACTTTC	CASSLSRVTGANVLTF
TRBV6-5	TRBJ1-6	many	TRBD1	TGTGCCAGCAGTTCACAGGGGAGTCACCTCCACTTT	CASSSQGSHLHF
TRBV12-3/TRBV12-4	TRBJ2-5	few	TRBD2	TGTGCCAGCAGACATAGCGGGGGGGTACAAGAGACCCAGTACTTC	CASRHSGGVQETQYF
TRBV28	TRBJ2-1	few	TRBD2	TGTGCCAGCAGTTCTCCAGCGGGACCCACCTACAATGAGCAGTTCTTC	CASSSPAGPTYNEQFF
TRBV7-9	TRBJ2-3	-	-	TGTGCCAGCAGCGCCATTATGTTGGGGGTCACAGATACGCAGTATTTT	CASSAIMLGVTDTQYF
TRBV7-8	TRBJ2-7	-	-	TGTGCCAGCAGCCCCGGTTGGGGAGGTTACGAGCAGTACTTC	CASSPGWGGYEQYF
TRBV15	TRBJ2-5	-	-	TGTGCCACCAGCAGGATGATCCGTGATGGGGAGACCCAGTACTTC	CATSRMIRDGETQYF
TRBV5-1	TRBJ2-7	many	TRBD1	TGCGCCAGCAGCTTGGCCGTCAGGGGGAAGAAGCAGTACTTC	CASSLAVRGKKQYF
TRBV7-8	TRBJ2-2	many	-	TGTGCCAGCAGCAACAACGACAGGGAGGTAGTGGCCGGGGAGCTGTTTTTT	CASSNNDREVVAGELFF
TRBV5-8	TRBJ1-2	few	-	TGTGCCAGCAGCTTGAGCGGGACGGGAAGATATGGCTACACCTTC	CASSLSGTGRYGYTF
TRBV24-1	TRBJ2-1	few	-	TGTGCCACCAGCGCTCGCGACAATGAGCAGTTCTTC	CATSARDNEQFF
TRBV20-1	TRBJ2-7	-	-	TGCAGTGCCAGGGACGGAACCTACGAGCAGTACTTC	CSARDGTYEQYF
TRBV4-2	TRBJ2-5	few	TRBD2	TGTGCTTCGACTAGCGGGGGGGCAGAGACCCAGTACTTC	CASTSGGAETQYF
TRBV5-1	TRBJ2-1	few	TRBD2	TGCGCCAGCAGCTTACGACTAGCGGGGGGCACCTCCTACAATGAGCAGTTCTTC	CASSLRLAGGTSYNEQFF
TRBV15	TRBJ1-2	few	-	TGTGCCACCAGCTTGTTGTCGGCGGGGGGCTCCTTGTGGGGCTACACCTTC	CATSLLSAGGSLWGYTF